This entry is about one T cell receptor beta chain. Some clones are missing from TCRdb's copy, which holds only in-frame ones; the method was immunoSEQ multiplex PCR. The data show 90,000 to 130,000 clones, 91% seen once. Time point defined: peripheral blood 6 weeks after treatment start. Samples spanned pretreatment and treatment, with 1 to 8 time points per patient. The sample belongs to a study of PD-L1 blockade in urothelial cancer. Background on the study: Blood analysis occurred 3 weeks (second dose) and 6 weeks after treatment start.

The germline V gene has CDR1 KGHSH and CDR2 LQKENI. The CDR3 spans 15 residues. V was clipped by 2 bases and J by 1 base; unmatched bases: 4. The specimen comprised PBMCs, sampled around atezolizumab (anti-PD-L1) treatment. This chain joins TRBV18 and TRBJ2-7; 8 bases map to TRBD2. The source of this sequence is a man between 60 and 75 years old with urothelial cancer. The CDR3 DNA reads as TGTGCCAGCTCACCAAGCGGGAGAGGGTCCTACGAGCAGTACTTC. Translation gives CASSPSGRGSYEQYF.